This record looks at one T cell receptor (beta chain) sequence and its context. It has no known antigen specificity. One base away there is no much larger clone; base qualities are not given. Collaborating institutions collected whole blood in K2EDTA tubes following their own protocols. For TCRbeta analysis, collaborators shipped samples as frozen whole blood, isolated PBMCs, or DNA extracted from either of those sample types. Based on the germline V gene, the CDR1 and CDR2 sequences are SNHLY and FYNNEI. Ends trimmed: V by 2 bases, J by 3 bases; bases unmatched to a gene: 2. The CDR3, from cysteine to phenylalanine, totals 14 residues. Just the 42-base CDR3 DNA is kept, in frame starting at base 1. The source of the sample is a study of blood T cell repertoires in COVID-19 (dated by TCRdb to 2020 to 2022). In the study overall: Collaborator samples came from the United States, Italy and Spain and covered acute and convalescent phases of COVID-19. The material from the prospective study consisted of cDNA or gDNA derived from T cells, B-cell-depleted T cells, or PBMCs. The dataset comprised deeply sampled blood TCRbeta repertoires from subjects exposed to, actively infected with, or recovered from COVID-19. The repertoires were released in a freely available public database intended as a resource for research on the immune response to SARS-CoV-2. The samples were drawn from two sources: the first 160 participants of the ongoing ImmuneRACE study, and 1,200 or so subjects contributed by 6 global collaborators. A de-identified subject ID, COVID-19 status, age in years and sex were almost always included in the sample metadata. Where available, HLA class I and class II types were obtained from metadata supplied by the sample provider rather than from assay-based typing. What the research found in general, with its limitations: The quantity of clinical and demographic metadata differed by source and by participant and was supplied without curation.

TCRbeta CDR3 regions were amplified from genomic DNA using the immunoSEQ Assay, a bias-controlled multiplex PCR. Under the source paper's analysis protocol: Nucleated cell counts per sample were estimated from amplification of reference gene primers within the assay. To quantify the absolute abundance of each unique TCRbeta CDR3 rearrangement, sequence reads were collapsed and filtered. For each sample, productive Simpson clonality was calculated as the square root of Simpson's diversity index across productive rearrangements. TCRdb took this table from immuneACCESS and kept in-frame rearrangements with V and J called. Such tables lack part of the clones; where checked against another copy, unresolved V genes explain under half of the gap, and the rest is unexplained. V, J and clone size are taken as reported in that table, and D and trimming were inferred from the DNA itself. This sample has 650,000 to 800,000 clones in its table, and about 87% of those were observed once. Over 0.2% of the sample belongs to the ten largest clones.

Recombination joined TRBV2 with TRBJ2-7; a stretch of 9 junction bases matches TRBD1. The receptor's source is a woman younger than 30 with acute or convalescent COVID-19. Sequencing was carried out using peripheral blood. The DNA sequence is TGTGCCAGCAGTGAATCGGGACAGGGCTACGAGCAGTACTTC. Its translation reads: CASSESGQGYEQYF.